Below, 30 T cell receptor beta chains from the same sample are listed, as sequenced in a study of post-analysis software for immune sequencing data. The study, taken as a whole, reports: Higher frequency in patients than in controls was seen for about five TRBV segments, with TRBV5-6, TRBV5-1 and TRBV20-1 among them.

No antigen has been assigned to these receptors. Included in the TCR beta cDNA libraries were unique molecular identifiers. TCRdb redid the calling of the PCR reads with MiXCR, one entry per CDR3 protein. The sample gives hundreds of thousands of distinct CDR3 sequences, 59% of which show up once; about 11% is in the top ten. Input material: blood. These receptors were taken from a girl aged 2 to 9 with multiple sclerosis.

CDR3 loop: CASSLGLAGAYNEQFF. The CDR3 DNA is TGTGCCAGCTCCCTTGGGCTAGCGGGGGCCTACAATGAGCAGTTCTTC. The rearrangement joins TRBV6-1 to TRBJ2-1; 10 nucleotides align to TRBD2. CDR3 size: 16 residues. Germline V gene data show CDR1 as MNHNS and CDR2 as SASEGT. The trim removed 8 bases at V and 2 bases at J, leaving 9 bases unmatched.

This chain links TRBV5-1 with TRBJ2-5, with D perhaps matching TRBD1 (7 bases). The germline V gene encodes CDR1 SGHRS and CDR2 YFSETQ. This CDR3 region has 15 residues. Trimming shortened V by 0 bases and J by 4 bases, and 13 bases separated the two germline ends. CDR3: CASSLVRQGGETQYF. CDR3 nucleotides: TGCGCCAGCAGCTTGGTGCGACAGGGAGGAGAGACCCAGTACTTC.

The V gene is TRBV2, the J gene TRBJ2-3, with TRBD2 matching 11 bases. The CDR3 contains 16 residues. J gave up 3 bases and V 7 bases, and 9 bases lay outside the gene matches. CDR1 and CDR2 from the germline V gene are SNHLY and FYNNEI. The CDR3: CASIHGLAGATDTQYF. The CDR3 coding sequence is TGTGCCAGCATTCACGGACTAGCGGGCGCAACAGATACGCAGTATTTT.

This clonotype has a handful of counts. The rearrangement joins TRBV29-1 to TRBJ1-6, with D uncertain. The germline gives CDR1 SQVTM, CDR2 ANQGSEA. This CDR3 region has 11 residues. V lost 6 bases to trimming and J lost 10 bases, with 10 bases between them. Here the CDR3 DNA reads TGCAGCGTCCTTACTTCCTCACCCCTCCACTTT. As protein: CSVLTSSPLHF. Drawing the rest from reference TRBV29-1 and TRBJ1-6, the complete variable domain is SAVISQKPSRDICQRGTSLTIQCQVDSQVTMMFWYRQQPGQSLTLIATANQGSEATYESGFVIDKFPISRPNLTFSTLTVSNMSPEDSSIYLCSVLTSSPLHFGNGTRLTVT.

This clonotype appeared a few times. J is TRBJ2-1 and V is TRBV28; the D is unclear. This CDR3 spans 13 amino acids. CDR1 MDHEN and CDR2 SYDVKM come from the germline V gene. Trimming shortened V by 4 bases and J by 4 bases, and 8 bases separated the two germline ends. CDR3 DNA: TGTGCCAGCAGTTCTAGGGCGTACAATGAGCAGTTCTTC. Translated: CASSSRAYNEQFF. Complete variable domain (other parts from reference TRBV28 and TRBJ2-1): DVKVTQSSRYLVKRTGEKVFLECVQDMDHENMFWYRQDPGLGLRLIYFSYDVKMKEKGDIPEGYSVSREKKERFSLILESASTNQTSMYLCASSSRAYNEQFFGPGTRLTVL.

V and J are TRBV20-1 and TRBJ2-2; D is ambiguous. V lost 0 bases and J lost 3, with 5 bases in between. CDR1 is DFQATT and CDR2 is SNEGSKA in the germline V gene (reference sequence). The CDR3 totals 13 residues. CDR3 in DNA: TGCAGTGCTAGAGACGCCGACACCGGGGAGCTGTTTTTT. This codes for CSARDADTGELFF.

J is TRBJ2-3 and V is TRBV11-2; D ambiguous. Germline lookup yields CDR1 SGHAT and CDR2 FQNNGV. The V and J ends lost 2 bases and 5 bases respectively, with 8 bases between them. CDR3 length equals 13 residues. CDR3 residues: CASSLNPRDTQYF. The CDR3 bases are TGTGCCAGCAGCTTAAACCCCAGAGATACGCAGTATTTT.

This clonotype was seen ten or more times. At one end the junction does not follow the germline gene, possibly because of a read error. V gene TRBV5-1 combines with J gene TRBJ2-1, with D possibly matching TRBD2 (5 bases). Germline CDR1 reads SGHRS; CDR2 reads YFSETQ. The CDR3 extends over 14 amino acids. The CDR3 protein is CASSLAGSYNEQFF. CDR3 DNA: TGTGCCAGCAGTTTGGCGGGCTCCTACAATGAGCAGTTCTTC.

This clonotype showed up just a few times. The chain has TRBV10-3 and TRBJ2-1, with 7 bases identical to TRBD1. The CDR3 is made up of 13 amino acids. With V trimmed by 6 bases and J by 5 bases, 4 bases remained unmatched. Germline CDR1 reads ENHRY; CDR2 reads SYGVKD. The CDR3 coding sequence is TGTGCCATCAGGGACAGGAATAACAATGAGCAGTTCTTC. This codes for CAIRDRNNNEQFF.

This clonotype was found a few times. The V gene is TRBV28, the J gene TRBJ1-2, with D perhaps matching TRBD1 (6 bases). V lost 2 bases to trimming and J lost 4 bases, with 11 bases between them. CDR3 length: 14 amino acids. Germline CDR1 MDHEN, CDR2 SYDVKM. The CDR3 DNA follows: TGTGCCAGCAGTTTAGGGGGCCGTTCCTATGGCTACACCTTC. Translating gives CASSLGGRSYGYTF.

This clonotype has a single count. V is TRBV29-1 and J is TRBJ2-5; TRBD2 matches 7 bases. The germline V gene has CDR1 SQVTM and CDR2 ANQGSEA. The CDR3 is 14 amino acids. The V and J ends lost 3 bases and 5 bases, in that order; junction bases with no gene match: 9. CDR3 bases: TGCAGCGTTGAGGGTTGGGGGGGGGATGAGACCCAGTACTTC. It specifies CSVEGWGGDETQYF.

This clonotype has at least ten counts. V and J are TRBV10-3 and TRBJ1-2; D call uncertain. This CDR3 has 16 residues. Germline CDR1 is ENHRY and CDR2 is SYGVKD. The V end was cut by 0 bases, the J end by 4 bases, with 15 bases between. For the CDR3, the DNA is TGTGCCATCAGTGAGTCGGCCCTCGGGCTCGGCTATGGCTACACCTTC. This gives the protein CAISESALGLGYGYTF.

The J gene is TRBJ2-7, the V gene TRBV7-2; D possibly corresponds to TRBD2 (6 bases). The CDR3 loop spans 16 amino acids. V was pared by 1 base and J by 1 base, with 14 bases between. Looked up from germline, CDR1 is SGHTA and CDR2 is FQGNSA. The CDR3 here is CASSLGFGSRSYEQYF. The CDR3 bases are TGTGCCAGCAGCTTAGGGTTCGGGAGCAGGTCCTACGAGCAGTACTTC.

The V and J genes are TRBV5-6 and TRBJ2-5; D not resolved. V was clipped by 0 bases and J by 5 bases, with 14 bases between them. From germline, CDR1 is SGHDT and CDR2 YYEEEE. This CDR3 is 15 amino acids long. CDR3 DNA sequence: TGTGCCAGCAGCTTGGACTGGCATAGCAGGGAGACCCAGTACTTC. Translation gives CASSLDWHSRETQYF.

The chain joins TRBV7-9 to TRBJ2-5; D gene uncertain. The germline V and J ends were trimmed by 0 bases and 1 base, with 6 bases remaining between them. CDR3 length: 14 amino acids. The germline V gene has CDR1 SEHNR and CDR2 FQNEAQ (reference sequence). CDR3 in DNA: TGTGCCAGCAGCTTAGCCAGCTCCCAAGAGACCCAGTACTTC. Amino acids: CASSLASSQETQYF.

CDR3 in DNA: TGCAGTGCTAGACTAGCGGGGGGGCTGAATGAGCAGTTCTTC. As protein: CSARLAGGLNEQFF. The rearrangement uses TRBV20-1 and TRBJ2-1; TRBD2 aligns across 12 bases. Germline V CDR1 and CDR2: DFQATT, SNEGSKA (reference sequence). The CDR3 covers 14 residues. V dropped 2 bases and J dropped 7; count of bases not matched to a gene: 3.

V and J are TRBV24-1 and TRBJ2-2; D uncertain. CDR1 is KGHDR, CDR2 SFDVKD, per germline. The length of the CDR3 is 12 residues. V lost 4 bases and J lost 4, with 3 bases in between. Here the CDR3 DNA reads TGTGCCACCAGTGAAGCCACCGGGGAGCTGTTTTTT. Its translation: CATSEATGELFF.

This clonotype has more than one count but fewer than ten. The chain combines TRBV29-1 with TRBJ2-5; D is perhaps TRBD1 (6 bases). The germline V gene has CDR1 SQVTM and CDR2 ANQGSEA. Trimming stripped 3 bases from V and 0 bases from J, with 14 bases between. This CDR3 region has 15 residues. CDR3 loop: CSVDVQGSYQETQYF. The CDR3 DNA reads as TGCAGCGTTGACGTACAGGGATCTTACCAAGAGACCCAGTACTTC.

This CDR3 reads CSARLAGYNEQFF. The CDR3, as DNA: TGCAGTGCTAGGCTAGCGGGCTACAATGAGCAGTTCTTC. V and J are TRBV20-1 and TRBJ2-1; 8 nucleotides agree with TRBD2. J lost 3 bases, V lost 3 bases, and 1 base had no gene match. Germline-derived CDR1 and CDR2 are DFQATT and SNEGSKA (reference sequence). The CDR3 loop spans 13 amino acids.

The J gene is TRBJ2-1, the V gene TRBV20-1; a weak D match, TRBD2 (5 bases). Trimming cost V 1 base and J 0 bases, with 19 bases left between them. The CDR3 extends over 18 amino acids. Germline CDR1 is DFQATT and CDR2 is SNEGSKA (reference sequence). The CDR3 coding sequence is TGCAGTGCTAGAGGGACTTCTGTCCGGGGTAGCTCCTACAATGAGCAGTTCTTC. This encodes CSARGTSVRGSSYNEQFF.

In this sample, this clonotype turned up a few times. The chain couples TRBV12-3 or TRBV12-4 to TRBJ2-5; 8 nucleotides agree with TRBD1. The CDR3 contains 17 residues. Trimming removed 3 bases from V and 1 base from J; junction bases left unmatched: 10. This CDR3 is CASSFSPEGQVQETQYF. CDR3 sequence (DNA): TGTGCCAGCAGTTTCAGTCCGGAGGGACAGGTCCAAGAGACCCAGTACTTC.

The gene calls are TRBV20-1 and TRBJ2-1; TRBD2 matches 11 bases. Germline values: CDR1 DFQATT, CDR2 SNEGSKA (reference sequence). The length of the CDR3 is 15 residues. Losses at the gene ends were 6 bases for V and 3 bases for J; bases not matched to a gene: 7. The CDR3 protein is CSAGTGTSGYNEQFF. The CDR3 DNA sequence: TGCAGTGCCGGAACCGGGACTAGCGGCTACAATGAGCAGTTCTTC.

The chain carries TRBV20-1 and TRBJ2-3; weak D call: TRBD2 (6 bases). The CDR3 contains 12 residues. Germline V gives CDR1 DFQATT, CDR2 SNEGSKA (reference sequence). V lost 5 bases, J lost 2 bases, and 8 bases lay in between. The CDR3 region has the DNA TGCAGTGCTTGGGACTTCACAGATACGCAGTATTTT. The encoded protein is CSAWDFTDTQYF.

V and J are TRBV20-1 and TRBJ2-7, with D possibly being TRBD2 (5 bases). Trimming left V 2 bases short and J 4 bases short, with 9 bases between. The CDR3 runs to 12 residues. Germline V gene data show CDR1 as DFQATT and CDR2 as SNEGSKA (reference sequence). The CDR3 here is CSARPSLYEQYF. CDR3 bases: TGCAGTGCTAGACCTAGCTTGTACGAGCAGTACTTC.

As DNA, the CDR3 is TGCAGTGCTAGAGACGTCGGGACTTGGCAAGAGACCCAGTACTTC. Its protein product is CSARDVGTWQETQYF. V is TRBV20-1 and J is TRBJ2-5, with D tentatively TRBD2 (6 bases). Per the germline V gene, CDR1 is DFQATT and CDR2 is SNEGSKA (reference sequence). Trimming took 0 bases from V and 2 from J, leaving 13 bases between them. This CDR3 has 15 residues.

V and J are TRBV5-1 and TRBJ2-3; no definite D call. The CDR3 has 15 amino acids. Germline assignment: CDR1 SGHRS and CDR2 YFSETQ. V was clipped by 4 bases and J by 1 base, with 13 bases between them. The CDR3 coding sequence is TGCGCCAGCAGCACGGACCCGCTGGGCACAGATACGCAGTATTTT. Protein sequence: CASSTDPLGTDTQYF.

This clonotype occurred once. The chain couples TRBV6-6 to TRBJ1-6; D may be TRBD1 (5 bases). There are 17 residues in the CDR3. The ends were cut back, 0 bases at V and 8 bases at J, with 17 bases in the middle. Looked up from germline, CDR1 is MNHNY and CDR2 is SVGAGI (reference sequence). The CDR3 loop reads CASSYSSPSPGDSPLHF. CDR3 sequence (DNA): TGTGCCAGCAGTTACTCGTCGCCCTCCCCGGGGGATTCACCCCTCCACTTT.

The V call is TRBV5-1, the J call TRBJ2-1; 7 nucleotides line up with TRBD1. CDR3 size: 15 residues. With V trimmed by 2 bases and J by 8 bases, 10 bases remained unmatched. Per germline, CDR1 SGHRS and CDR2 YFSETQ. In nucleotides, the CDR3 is TGCGCCAGCAGCTTAATCGGTACAGGGGTCGATGAGCAGTTCTTC. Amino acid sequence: CASSLIGTGVDEQFF.

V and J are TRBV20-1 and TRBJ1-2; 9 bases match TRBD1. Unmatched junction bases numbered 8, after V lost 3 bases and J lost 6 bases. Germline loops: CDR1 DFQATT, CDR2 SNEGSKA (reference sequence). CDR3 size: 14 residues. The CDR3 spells CSARTDRGKNGYTF. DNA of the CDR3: TGCAGTGCTAGGACCGACAGGGGGAAAAATGGCTACACCTTC.

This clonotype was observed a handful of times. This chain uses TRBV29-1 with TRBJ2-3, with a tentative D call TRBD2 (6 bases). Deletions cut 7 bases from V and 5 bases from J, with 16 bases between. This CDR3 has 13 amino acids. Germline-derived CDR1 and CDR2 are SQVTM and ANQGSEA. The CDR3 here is CSAWDSTGDTQYF. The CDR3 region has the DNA TGCAGCGCCTGGGACTCAACGGGAGATACGCAGTATTTT.